This TCR beta chain was obtained from a study of control samples from healthy donors and cancer patients. The assay was immunoSEQ multiplex PCR, and TCRdb's table has in-frame clones only and misses some. There are approximately 140,000 clones in the sample; just under 90% occur only once, and 6.5% to 9.5% lies in the top ten. V was shortened by 2 bases and J by 4 bases, with 9 bases between the two germline ends. The CDR3 has 14 residues. CDR1 is SGHAT and CDR2 is FQNNGV in the germline V gene. The rearrangement links TRBV11-2 to TRBJ1-5, with D possibly TRBD1 on 5 matching bases. The sequenced material came from PBMCs. The TCR comes from a man in his forties or fifties with head and neck cancer. In DNA, the CDR3 is TGTGCCAGCAGCTTATACGGGGGTAATCAGCCCCAGCATTTT. Protein: CASSLYGGNQPQHF.